This T cell receptor (beta chain) was sequenced in a study of blood T cell repertoires in COVID-19. Germline V lookup: CDR1 SGHAT, CDR2 FQNNGV. Trimming took 0 bases from V and 5 from J, leaving 11 bases between them. This CDR3 is 14 amino acids long. The protocol was immunoSEQ multiplex PCR, while the TCRdb copy is restricted to in-frame clones and leaves out a portion. The data contain approximately 140,000 clones, 84% of them singletons. This receptor was taken from a woman aged 45-59 years who had been exposed to COVID-19. The sequencing sample was made of PBMCs or T cells enriched from blood (not recorded which). J is TRBJ2-7 and V is TRBV11-2; no clear D. The CDR3 DNA reads as TGTGCCAGCAGCTTAGATCAGGCCAGCCACGAGCAGTACTTC. It encodes CASSLDQASHEQYF.